This entry lists 26 T cell receptor beta chains sequenced from one sample in a study of T cells after yellow fever vaccination. MiXCR, run by TCRdb on the 5' RACE reads, gives a single entry per CDR3 protein. This sample has around 530,000 distinct CDR3 sequences, with around 16% found just once. Specimen: PBMCs, collected 4 to 5 days after the first yellow fever vaccination. All receptors derive from a man between 18 and 29 years old who received the YFV17D yellow fever vaccine.

The chain combines TRBV5-1 with TRBJ2-3; 11 nucleotides match TRBD2. Trimming cost V 4 bases and J 4 bases; bases outside gene matches: 23. The CDR3 has 21 amino acids. The germline CDR1 and CDR2 sequences are SGHRS and YFSETQ. CDR3 sequence reads: CASSHTSSRLIAGGPPDTQYF. CDR3 nucleotide sequence: TGCGCCAGCAGCCACACGAGCTCCAGACTCATAGCGGGGGGGCCCCCAGATACGCAGTATTTT.

The rearrangement joins TRBV7-9 to TRBJ2-1, with a tentative D call TRBD1 (6 bases). V shed 1 base and J shed 5 bases, with 9 bases lying between them. The CDR3 totals 14 residues. Germline V CDR1 and CDR2: SEHNR, FQNEAQ (reference sequence). In DNA, the CDR3 is TGTGCCAGCAGCTTAGTAGGGACACACAATGAGCAGTTCTTC. The encoded protein is CASSLVGTHNEQFF.

This clonotype was recorded many times. V and J are TRBV6-6 and TRBJ2-5, with 7 bases matching TRBD2. After removal of 6 bases from V and 2 bases from J, the junction contained 3 bases not matched to a gene. The CDR3 length is 13 residues. Looked up from germline, CDR1 is MNHNY and CDR2 is SVGAGI (reference sequence). CDR3 coding DNA: TGTGCCAGCAGAGCGGGGTCGCAAGAGACCCAGTACTTC. It encodes CASRAGSQETQYF.

The gene calls are TRBV18 and TRBJ1-1, with no clear D. The germline V gene has CDR1 KGHSH and CDR2 LQKENI. Between the trimmed V and J ends, which lost 1 base and 4 bases, there was a span of 16 bases. The CDR3 totals 16 residues. The CDR3 region has the DNA TGTGCCAGCTCACCACTAGGCAATCTTGGGCGCACTGAAGCTTTCTTT. Its protein product is CASSPLGNLGRTEAFF.

Only a few counts were recorded for this clonotype. The gene calls are TRBV7-3 and TRBJ1-1; D call uncertain. The V gene's germline CDR1 is SGHTA and CDR2 FQGTGA. Trimming pared 3 bases from V and 1 base from J, leaving 9 bases between. The CDR3 consists of 14 residues. CDR3 protein: CASSFSPGNTEAFF. The CDR3 nucleotides are TGTGCCAGCAGCTTTAGCCCAGGGAACACTGAAGCTTTCTTT.

This clonotype was seen a handful of times. This sequence joins TRBV7-2 and TRBJ1-5; D ambiguous. Germline-derived CDR1 and CDR2 are SGHTA and FQGNSA. The CDR3 loop spans 14 amino acids. Trimming removed 0 bases at V and 6 bases at J, with 9 bases between. CDR3: CASSLAGNGQPQHF. The DNA for the CDR3 is TGTGCCAGCAGCTTAGCAGGGAACGGTCAGCCCCAGCATTTT.

The chain links TRBV12-3 or TRBV12-4 to TRBJ2-7; D may correspond to TRBD1 or TRBD2 (5 bases each). The V end lost 5 bases, the J end lost 9 bases, and 17 bases lay between the germline ends. This CDR3 comprises 13 residues. The CDR3 nucleotides are TGTGCCAGCAGTCCGGGACCCCTGCTCGGGCAGTACTTC. It encodes CASSPGPLLGQYF.

The table lists this clonotype with a few counts. The gene calls are TRBV20-1 and TRBJ2-2, with 7 bases matching TRBD1. The length of the CDR3 is 13 residues. The ends lost 2 bases at V and 8 bases at J; junction bases unmatched: 5. Germline loops: CDR1 DFQATT, CDR2 SNEGSKA (reference sequence). CDR3 sequence: CSARPRGLGELFF. CDR3 bases: TGCAGTGCTAGACCCAGGGGGTTGGGGGAGCTGTTTTTT.

This clonotype was seen many times. The chain couples TRBV12-3 or TRBV12-4 to TRBJ2-5; D remains unclear. V dropped 6 bases and J dropped 7 bases, with 18 bases sitting between them. The CDR3 has 14 residues. CDR3 sequence reads: CASRTVGAFRTQYF. The CDR3 bases are TGTGCCAGCAGAACGGTCGGCGCCTTCAGGACCCAGTACTTC.

This clonotype was seen a handful of times. The chain carries TRBV24-1 and TRBJ2-1; 7 bases match TRBD2. Trimming took 2 bases from V and 0 from J; bases not matched to a gene: 6. The CDR3 consists of 17 residues. Per the germline V gene, CDR1 is KGHDR and CDR2 is SFDVKD. CDR3 nucleotide sequence: TGTGCCACCAGTGATTCGTCGGGGGGACTCTCCTACAATGAGCAGTTCTTC. Residues: CATSDSSGGLSYNEQFF.

This clonotype was detected ten times or more. The V and J genes are TRBV7-6 and TRBJ2-2, with D perhaps TRBD1 or TRBD2 (6 bases each). The V end was cut by 8 bases, the J end by 6 bases, with 13 bases between. Germline-derived CDR1 and CDR2 are SGHVS and FNYEAQ. The CDR3 extends over 13 amino acids. In nucleotides, the CDR3 is TGTGCCAGCGGGGGGCAAAACTCCGGGGAGCTGTTTTTT. This codes for CASGGQNSGELFF.

A few counts support this clonotype. V usage is TRBV6-1 and J usage is TRBJ1-1; D perhaps matches TRBD1 (5 bases). Trimming removed 3 bases at V and 3 bases at J, with 14 bases between. Germline V gene data show CDR1 as MNHNS and CDR2 as SASEGT. This CDR3 is built from 15 residues. The CDR3 region is CASSDRTIRDTEAFF. For the CDR3, the DNA is TGTGCCAGCAGTGATAGGACAATCCGGGACACTGAAGCTTTCTTT.

There are a few counts of this clonotype. The V call is TRBV12-3 or TRBV12-4, the J call TRBJ1-6, with unresolved D. V was shortened by 3 bases and J by 8 bases, with 8 bases between the two germline ends. The CDR3 has 13 amino acids. The CDR3 reads CASSFTPDSPLHF. The CDR3 nucleotides are TGTGCCAGCAGTTTTACCCCAGATTCACCCCTCCACTTT.

The chain combines TRBV6-1 with TRBJ2-5; D is ambiguous. V was pared by 6 bases and J by 6 bases, with 14 bases between. Germline V gene sequence: CDR1 MNHNS, CDR2 SASEGT. The CDR3 covers 13 residues. CDR3 protein: CASSHEGLKTQYF. DNA for the CDR3: TGTGCCAGCAGCCACGAAGGGCTGAAGACCCAGTACTTC.

The chain has TRBV12-3 or TRBV12-4 and TRBJ2-5, with 14 bases aligning to TRBD2. This CDR3 has 17 residues. The J segment lost 3 bases and the V segment lost 4 bases, leaving 7 bases of the junction unmatched. Here the CDR3 DNA reads TGTGCCAGCAGTTCCGATCCGGGACTAGCGGGGGAAGAGACCCAGTACTTC. It encodes CASSSDPGLAGEETQYF.

This clonotype was observed a handful of times. This chain joins TRBV12-3 or TRBV12-4 and TRBJ1-5, with D unclear. The CDR3 consists of 11 residues. Deletions cut 5 bases from V and 16 bases from J, with 15 bases between. This chain's CDR3 is CASSDKRILHF. CDR3 nucleotide sequence: TGTGCCAGCAGTGACAAGCGAATCCTCCATTTT.

This clonotype came up a few times. The chain employs TRBV3-1 and TRBJ1-3; no reliable D call. V lost 3 bases and J 0 bases, leaving 3 bases between the germline ends. From germline, CDR1 is LGHDT and CDR2 YNNKEL (reference sequence). The CDR3 spans 13 residues. The CDR3 DNA follows: TGTGCCAGCAGCCAGGTCTCTGGAAACACCATATATTTT. It codes for CASSQVSGNTIYF.

V usage is TRBV20-1 and J usage is TRBJ2-3; D unclear. Germline CDR1 DFQATT, CDR2 SNEGSKA (reference sequence). The CDR3 is 13 residues long. Deletions cut 1 base from V and 6 bases from J, with 11 bases between. DNA of the CDR3: TGCAGTGCTAGAGGGTGGGCCGGGGATACGCAGTATTTT. It translates to CSARGWAGDTQYF.

V usage is TRBV5-5 and J usage is TRBJ1-5; D gene uncertain. The CDR3 spans 15 residues. The V gene lost 0 bases and the J gene lost 3 bases, with 10 bases spanning the gap. Germline assignment: CDR1 SGHKS and CDR2 YYEKEE (reference sequence). CDR3 amino acids: CASSLAWGNNQPQHF. In DNA, the CDR3 is TGTGCCAGCAGCTTGGCATGGGGTAACAATCAGCCCCAGCATTTT.

This clonotype showed up many times. The gene calls are TRBV6-2 or TRBV6-3 and TRBJ1-1; D unclear. The CDR3 runs 15 residues. The V gene lost 6 bases and the J gene lost 5 bases, with 19 bases spanning the gap. Germline CDR1 and CDR2: MNHEY and SVGEGT. The CDR3 here is CASRRDRVTWTEAFF. The CDR3, as DNA: TGTGCCAGCAGACGTGATAGGGTTACGTGGACTGAAGCTTTCTTT.

This clonotype has a handful of counts. The rearrangement uses TRBV6-5 and TRBJ2-2; D is ambiguous. Per the germline V gene, CDR1 is MNHEY and CDR2 is SVGAGI. Trimming removed 0 bases from V and 7 bases from J, with 9 bases in between. This CDR3 is built from 14 residues. CDR3 sequence (DNA): TGTGCCAGCAGTTACTCGAGGAAACTCGGGGAGCTGTTTTTT. This encodes CASSYSRKLGELFF.

V is TRBV2 and J is TRBJ2-7, with 7 positions matching TRBD1. This CDR3 has 15 amino acids. CDR1 is SNHLY, CDR2 FYNNEI, per germline. The V and J ends lost 5 bases and 9 bases, in that order; junction bases with no gene match: 16. This chain's CDR3 is CASSLGDSFLRGQYF. As DNA, the CDR3 is TGTGCCAGCAGTTTGGGGGACAGTTTTCTACGAGGGCAGTACTTC. The full variable domain, its missing parts supplied by reference TRBV2 and TRBJ2-7, is EPEVTQTPSHQVTQMGQEVILRCVPISNHLYFYWYRQILGQKVEFLVSFYNNEISEKSEIFDDQFSVERPDGSNFTLKIRSTKLEDSAMYFCASSLGDSFLRGQYFGPGTRLTVT.

This clonotype was observed many times. The chain carries TRBV7-9 and TRBJ2-3, with D uncertain. Germline values: CDR1 SEHNR, CDR2 FQNEAQ (reference sequence). The CDR3 extends over 13 amino acids. V was pared by 5 bases and J by 4 bases, with 10 bases between. CDR3 bases: TGTGCCAGCAGCCCCAGGACCGCAGATACGCAGTATTTT. Amino acid sequence: CASSPRTADTQYF.

This clonotype was seen more than once but under ten times. The chain carries TRBV5-1 and TRBJ2-3; the match to TRBD2 covers 8 bases. V lost 0 bases and J lost 2; bases outside the gene matches: 5. Germline loops: CDR1 SGHRS, CDR2 YFSETQ. The CDR3 sequence is 16 residues long. The CDR3 spells CASSLAVAGTTDTQYF. CDR3 nucleotides: TGCGCCAGCAGCTTGGCGGTAGCGGGGACCACAGATACGCAGTATTTT.

The V call is TRBV7-9, the J call TRBJ1-5; TRBD1 aligns across 7 bases. The trim removed 5 bases at V and 6 bases at J, leaving 16 bases unmatched. The CDR3 runs 17 residues. Germline lookup yields CDR1 SEHNR and CDR2 FQNEAQ (reference sequence). CDR3 sequence reads: CASSGPGVGGGGQPQHF. As DNA, the CDR3 is TGTGCCAGCAGCGGACCCGGAGTTGGAGGGGGCGGTCAGCCCCAGCATTTT.

This clonotype has a count of ten or more. V is TRBV5-1 and J is TRBJ2-3; 9 bases fit TRBD1. The CDR3 sequence is 14 residues long. Trimming removed 4 bases from V and 6 bases from J; junction bases left unmatched: 6. CDR1 is SGHRS and CDR2 is YFSETQ in the germline V gene. The CDR3 sequence: CASSLGQGGDTQYF. The CDR3 DNA is TGCGCCAGCAGCCTGGGACAGGGTGGGGATACGCAGTATTTT.